The T cell receptor beta chain described here comes from a study of blood T cell repertoires in COVID-19. Method: immunoSEQ multiplex PCR; TCRdb's copy keeps in-frame clones and lacks some. The data show hundreds of thousands of clones, 89% seen once. Clinical histories supplied by participants themselves formed the basis of cohort assignment. Germline CDR1 is KGHSH and CDR2 is LQKENI. V lost 6 bases to trimming and J lost 3 bases; unmatched junction nucleotides: 7. The CDR3 runs 14 residues. The rearrangement uses TRBV18 and TRBJ1-2; 7 nucleotides agree with TRBD1. The receptor's source is a woman aged 40 to 50 who had recovered from COVID-19. The source material was PBMCs or T cells enriched from blood (not recorded which). The CDR3 nucleotides read TGTGCCAGCTCCTGGGCGACAGGGCACTATGGCTACACCTTC. Its translation is CASSWATGHYGYTF.